These 29 T cell receptor beta chains originate from one sample sequenced in a study of beta chain features in type 1 diabetes. The whole isolated RNA underwent reverse transcription, so sequencing captured expressed TCRB transcripts. The repertoire was sequenced with immunoSEQ multiplex PCR; TCRdb's copy has only in-frame clones and lacks some. The profile shows about 650,000 clones, over 10% of them singletons. The study, taken as a whole, reports: In every one of the four CD4+ subsets, TCRB CDR3s were moderately but significantly shorter in Type 1 diabetes patients.

No antigens are known for them. Sequencing was done on a sample of naive CD4+ T cells from blood. These receptors all stem from a young man with type 1 diabetes.

This clone showed up just a few times. The rearrangement joins TRBV29-1 to TRBJ2-2; D gene ambiguous. This CDR3 comprises 14 residues. Trimming pared 1 base from V and 0 bases from J, leaving 6 bases between. Germline V CDR1 and CDR2: SQVTM, ANQGSEA. The CDR3 sequence: CSVEGYANTGELFF. DNA of the CDR3: TGCAGCGTTGAAGGCTACGCGAACACCGGGGAGCTGTTTTTT.

There are a few counts of this clone. The chain employs TRBV6-5 and TRBJ2-7, with TRBD1 identical over 11 bases. V dropped 6 bases and J dropped 2; count of bases not matched to a gene: 3. The CDR3 consists of 14 residues. CDR1 and CDR2 (germline): MNHEY, SVGAGI. CDR3: CASSPDRGPYEQYF. CDR3 in DNA: TGTGCCAGCAGCCCGGACAGGGGGCCCTACGAGCAGTACTTC.

This clone was recorded a few times. The chain is built from TRBV30 and TRBJ2-7; 9 nucleotides match TRBD1. V lost 0 bases to trimming and J lost 6 bases; unmatched junction nucleotides: 6. This CDR3 comprises 14 residues. Germline V gene data show CDR1 as GTSNPN and CDR2 as SVGIG (reference sequence). The DNA for the CDR3 is TGTGCCTGGAGTGTAGGGGACAGGGCCGTCGAGCAGTACTTC. It encodes CAWSVGDRAVEQYF.

The sample holds a few counts of this clone. The chain is built from TRBV7-3 and TRBJ2-1; 9 positions agree with TRBD2. Unmatched junction bases numbered 8, after V lost 4 bases and J lost 4 bases. Looked up from germline, CDR1 is SGHTA and CDR2 is FQGTGA. The CDR3 is made up of 16 amino acids. The CDR3 DNA reads as TGTGCCAGCAGCTGGGTAGCGGGGGCCGAATACAATGAGCAGTTCTTC. Translated: CASSWVAGAEYNEQFF.

The chain is built from TRBV30 and TRBJ1-6; 7 bases are shared with TRBD1. V shed 0 bases and J 4 bases; nucleotides not matched to a gene: 9. CDR1 is GTSNPN and CDR2 is SVGIG in the germline V gene (reference sequence). The CDR3 totals 17 residues. CDR3 DNA: TGTGCCTGGAGTGTCACAGGGGTCTCCCATTATAATTCACCCCTCCACTTT. Protein product: CAWSVTGVSHYNSPLHF.

This clone occurred a few times. The J gene is TRBJ1-2, the V gene TRBV2; D remains unclear. Trimming took off 2 bases at V and 4 bases at J, with 11 bases between the two ends. CDR3 size: 14 residues. CDR1 is SNHLY and CDR2 is FYNNEI in the germline V gene. The CDR3 is CASSEMASAYGYTF. The CDR3 coding sequence is TGTGCCAGCAGTGAAATGGCGTCGGCCTATGGCTACACCTTC.

This clone was detected only a few times. The V gene is TRBV18, the J gene TRBJ2-5; no definite D call. V was trimmed by 2 bases and J by 2 bases, leaving 9 bases between them. In germline, CDR1 is KGHSH, CDR2 LQKENI. CDR3 length: 14 residues. CDR3 sequence reads: CASSPDSRQETQYF. For the CDR3, the DNA is TGTGCCAGCTCACCAGACTCCCGACAAGAGACCCAGTACTTC.

The V call is TRBV10-2, the J call TRBJ2-2; the D is unclear. V was clipped by 3 bases and J by 7 bases, with 9 bases between them. The CDR3 is 13 residues long. The germline gives CDR1 WSHSY, CDR2 SAAADI. CDR3 loop: CASSERTVGELFF. Written as DNA, the CDR3 is TGCGCCAGCAGTGAAAGGACCGTCGGGGAGCTGTTTTTT.

This clone was observed a few times. V and J are TRBV7-2 and TRBJ2-2; 7 bases are shared with TRBD2. This CDR3 spans 16 amino acids. Germline values: CDR1 SGHTA, CDR2 FQGNSA. The J segment lost 2 bases and the V segment lost 4 bases, leaving 7 bases of the junction unmatched. The CDR3 DNA reads TGTGCCAGCAGCTCCCAGGGCGGGGGAAACACCGGGGAGCTGTTTTTT. Translating it yields CASSSQGGGNTGELFF.

The genes are TRBV7-2 and TRBJ2-3; the D is unclear. The CDR3 spans 13 residues. V lost 5 bases and J lost 2, with 8 bases in between. Germline CDR1 reads SGHTA; CDR2 reads FQGNSA. The CDR3: CASSPPDTDTQYF. The CDR3 DNA reads TGTGCCAGCAGCCCACCGGACACAGATACGCAGTATTTT.

In its sample, this clone was seen a few times. DNA for the CDR3: TGTGCCAGCAGCTTCGGACAGGGGAACGGTCAGCCCCAGCATTTT. Its translation: CASSFGQGNGQPQHF. This chain joins TRBV7-9 and TRBJ1-5; 9 nucleotides align to TRBD1. V shed 3 bases and J 6 bases; nucleotides not matched to a gene: 6. Germline V gene lookup returns CDR1 SEHNR and CDR2 FQNEAQ (reference sequence). The CDR3 runs to 15 residues.

Comment on this clone: Different DNA sequences within this sample yield the same CDR3. The CDR3 sequence is CASSLGENTEAFF. In nucleotides, the CDR3 is TGCGCCAGCAGCTTGGGAGAGAACACTGAAGCTTTCTTT. The genes are TRBV5-1 and TRBJ1-1; D ambiguous. V was pared by 0 bases and J by 1 base, with 4 bases between. The CDR3 length is 13 residues. Germline CDR1 SGHRS, CDR2 YFSETQ.

This clone has just a few counts. This chain links TRBV5-1 with TRBJ2-1; D tentatively reads TRBD1 or TRBD2 (5 bases each). CDR1 is SGHRS and CDR2 is YFSETQ in the germline V gene. The CDR3 is made up of 13 amino acids. The V end lost 3 bases, the J end lost 5 bases, and 9 bases lay between the germline ends. The CDR3 DNA reads TGCGCCAGCAGCTGGGACCTTGACAATGAGCAGTTCTTC. Its translation is CASSWDLDNEQFF.

V usage is TRBV7-2 and J usage is TRBJ2-5, with D possibly called TRBD1 or TRBD2 (6 bases each). V was trimmed by 5 bases and J by 5 bases, leaving 24 bases between them. CDR1 is SGHTA, CDR2 FQGNSA, per germline. CDR3 length: 17 residues. CDR3 protein: CASSIGSGARRLETQYF. The CDR3 DNA sequence: TGTGCCAGCAGCATCGGTTCGGGGGCCCGTAGGCTTGAGACCCAGTACTTC.

This clone was detected only a few times. The chain carries TRBV4-3 and TRBJ1-6; perhaps TRBD1 as D (6 bases). The CDR3 covers 15 residues. The germline CDR1 and CDR2 sequences are LGHNA and YSLEER. The V gene lost 4 bases and the J gene lost 10 bases, with 17 bases spanning the gap. CDR3 DNA sequence: TGCGCCAGCAGCCCAACCCCAGGGGCCTACTCACCCCTCCACTTT. Protein: CASSPTPGAYSPLHF.

This clone has more than one count but fewer than ten. V and J are TRBV5-1 and TRBJ1-2, with D possibly being TRBD1 (6 bases). The CDR3 totals 16 residues. V lost 0 bases and J 4 bases, leaving 16 bases between the germline ends. Germline CDR1 SGHRS, CDR2 YFSETQ. In DNA, the CDR3 is TGCGCCAGCAGCTTGGCCGAATTACAGGGAAGCTATGGCTACACCTTC. It is translated as CASSLAELQGSYGYTF.

This clone was seen a handful of times. The chain joins TRBV7-2 to TRBJ2-1; possible D gene TRBD2, 6 bases. This CDR3 has 16 amino acids. V was shortened by 5 bases and J by 7 bases, with 21 bases between the two germline ends. Per the germline V gene, CDR1 is SGHTA and CDR2 is FQGNSA. This CDR3 reads CASSPNPGPAGNEQFF. The DNA for the CDR3 is TGTGCCAGCAGCCCCAACCCGGGCCCCGCGGGGAATGAGCAGTTCTTC.

This clone was recorded once. The chain has TRBV11-2 and TRBJ2-3, with D possibly TRBD1 on 6 matching bases. The CDR3 totals 15 residues. Germline V gene lookup returns CDR1 SGHAT and CDR2 FQNNGV. The germline V and J ends were trimmed by 0 bases and 2 bases, with 9 bases remaining between them. CDR3 coding DNA: TGTGCCAGCAGCTTAGATGGACAGCCCACAGATACGCAGTATTTT. This sequence encodes CASSLDGQPTDTQYF.

This clone was seen a few times. The V and J genes are TRBV5-4 and TRBJ2-7; tentative D call: TRBD1 (6 bases). The V gene lost 4 bases and the J gene lost 1 base, with 12 bases spanning the gap. The CDR3 covers 14 residues. The V gene's germline CDR1 is SGHNT and CDR2 YYREEE (reference sequence). CDR3 nucleotide sequence: TGTGCCAGCAGCCAAAACAGGGAATCCTACGAGCAGTACTTC. Protein: CASSQNRESYEQYF. Looking up the rest from reference TRBV5-4 and TRBJ2-7 gives the full variable domain: ETGVTQSPTHLIKTRGQQVTLRCSSQSGHNTVSWYQQALGQGPQFIFQYYREEENGRGNFPPRFSGLQFPNYSSELNVNALELDDSALYLCASSQNRESYEQYFGPGTRLTVT.

There are a few counts of this clone. The chain carries TRBV27 and TRBJ2-5, with D perhaps assigned TRBD1 or TRBD2 (6 bases each). Trimming shortened V by 1 base and J by 5 bases, and 14 bases separated the two germline ends. There are 15 residues in the CDR3. Germline V gene lookup returns CDR1 MNHEY and CDR2 SMNVEV (reference sequence). Here the CDR3 DNA reads TGTGCCAGCAGTTTATTGAGGGGGGCTGAGGAGACCCAGTACTTC. Translation: CASSLLRGAEETQYF.

CDR3 nucleotide sequence: TGTGCCTGGAGCCTGGACAGGCGTGAACAAGAGACCCAGTACTTC. Residues: CAWSLDRREQETQYF. The J gene is TRBJ2-5, the V gene TRBV30; the match to TRBD1 covers 7 bases. Germline V gene data show CDR1 as GTSNPN and CDR2 as SVGIG (reference sequence). The CDR3 is made up of 15 amino acids. The ends lost 3 bases at V and 2 bases at J; junction bases unmatched: 9.

The rearrangement links TRBV28 to TRBJ2-7; a possible D gene is TRBD1 (5 bases). V lost 7 bases and J lost 3, with 13 bases in between. The CDR3 has 13 amino acids. Germline V lookup: CDR1 MDHEN, CDR2 SYDVKM. CDR3 protein: CASNPGQGYEQYF. The DNA of the CDR3 is TGTGCCAGCAATCCCGGGCAGGGCTACGAGCAGTACTTC.

The V call is TRBV29-1, the J call TRBJ1-2; 7 nucleotides match TRBD1. Germline V CDR1 and CDR2: SQVTM, ANQGSEA. V was pared by 7 bases and J by 12 bases, with 17 bases of the junction left unmatched. The CDR3 spans 13 residues. CDR3 protein: CSEKSTTGVWNTF. CDR3 coding DNA: TGCAGCGAAAAAAGTACTACAGGGGTTTGGAACACCTTC.

The chain recombines TRBV5-6 with TRBJ2-7; perhaps TRBD2 as D (5 bases). V gave up 1 base and J gave up 2 bases, with 13 bases separating them. The CDR3 runs to 15 residues. Germline-derived CDR1 and CDR2 are SGHDT and YYEEEE. The CDR3 reads CASSLIQLGTYEQYF. As DNA, the CDR3 is TGTGCCAGCAGCTTGATACAGCTCGGGACCTACGAGCAGTACTTC.

This clone was seen a few times. Here the CDR3 DNA reads TGTGCCAGCAGCGGAGCTTTCTTT. This sequence encodes CASSGAFF. The chain links TRBV6-6 to TRBJ1-1; no firm D call. The germline V gene encodes CDR1 MNHNY and CDR2 SVGAGI (reference sequence). CDR3 length equals 8 residues. Trimming took 6 bases from V and 10 from J, leaving 3 bases between them.

This clone was seen more than once but under ten times. This CDR3 reads CASSPLTGALGADTQYF. The DNA of the CDR3 is TGTGCCAGCAGCCCCCTTACAGGGGCCCTAGGGGCAGATACGCAGTATTTT. The genes are TRBV7-9 and TRBJ2-3; 7 positions match TRBD1. Germline V gene sequence: CDR1 SEHNR, CDR2 FQNEAQ (reference sequence). CDR3 length equals 17 residues. Germline trimming cut 5 bases from V and 4 bases from J; bases unmatched to any gene: 15.

There are a few counts of this clone. The chain is built from TRBV14 and TRBJ2-7; D is unclear. There are 14 residues in the CDR3. Germline V gene lookup returns CDR1 SGHDN and CDR2 FVKESK. With 4 bases removed from V and 1 base from J, the gap between germline ends came to 11 bases. The CDR3: CASSPDSISYEQYF. The CDR3 DNA is TGTGCCAGCAGCCCTGACTCAATATCCTACGAGCAGTACTTC.

The chain employs TRBV30 and TRBJ2-3; TRBD1 or TRBD2 may be the D gene (6 bases each). Deletions cut 5 bases from V and 0 bases from J, with 15 bases between. The CDR3 sequence is 15 residues long. Germline CDR1 reads GTSNPN; CDR2 reads SVGIG (reference sequence). CDR3 loop: CAWSGARTSTDTQYF. For the CDR3, the DNA is TGTGCCTGGTCGGGGGCGCGGACTAGCACAGATACGCAGTATTTT.

The chain recombines TRBV5-1 with TRBJ1-2; the match to TRBD1 covers 11 bases. Trimming took 0 bases from V and 7 from J; bases not matched to a gene: 2. The CDR3 length is 14 residues. CDR1 is SGHRS, CDR2 YFSETQ, per germline. CDR3 DNA sequence: TGCGCCAGCAGCTTGGACGGGACAGGGGGTGGCTACACCTTC. Encoded protein: CASSLDGTGGGYTF.